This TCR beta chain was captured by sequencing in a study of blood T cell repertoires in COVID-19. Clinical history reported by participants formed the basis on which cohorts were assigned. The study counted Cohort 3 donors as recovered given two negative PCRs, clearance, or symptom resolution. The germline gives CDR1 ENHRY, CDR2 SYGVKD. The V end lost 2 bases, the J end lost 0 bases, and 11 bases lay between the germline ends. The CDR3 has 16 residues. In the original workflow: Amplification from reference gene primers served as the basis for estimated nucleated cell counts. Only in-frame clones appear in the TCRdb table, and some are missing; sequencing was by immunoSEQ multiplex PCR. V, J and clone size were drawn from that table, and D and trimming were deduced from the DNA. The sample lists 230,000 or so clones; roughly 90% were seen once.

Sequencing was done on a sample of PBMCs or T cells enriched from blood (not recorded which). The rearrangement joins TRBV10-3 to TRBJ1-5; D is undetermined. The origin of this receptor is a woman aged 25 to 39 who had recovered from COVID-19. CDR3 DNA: TGTGCCATCAGTGAGCAACTAGTTGATAGCAATCAGCCCCAGCATTTT. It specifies CAISEQLVDSNQPQHF.